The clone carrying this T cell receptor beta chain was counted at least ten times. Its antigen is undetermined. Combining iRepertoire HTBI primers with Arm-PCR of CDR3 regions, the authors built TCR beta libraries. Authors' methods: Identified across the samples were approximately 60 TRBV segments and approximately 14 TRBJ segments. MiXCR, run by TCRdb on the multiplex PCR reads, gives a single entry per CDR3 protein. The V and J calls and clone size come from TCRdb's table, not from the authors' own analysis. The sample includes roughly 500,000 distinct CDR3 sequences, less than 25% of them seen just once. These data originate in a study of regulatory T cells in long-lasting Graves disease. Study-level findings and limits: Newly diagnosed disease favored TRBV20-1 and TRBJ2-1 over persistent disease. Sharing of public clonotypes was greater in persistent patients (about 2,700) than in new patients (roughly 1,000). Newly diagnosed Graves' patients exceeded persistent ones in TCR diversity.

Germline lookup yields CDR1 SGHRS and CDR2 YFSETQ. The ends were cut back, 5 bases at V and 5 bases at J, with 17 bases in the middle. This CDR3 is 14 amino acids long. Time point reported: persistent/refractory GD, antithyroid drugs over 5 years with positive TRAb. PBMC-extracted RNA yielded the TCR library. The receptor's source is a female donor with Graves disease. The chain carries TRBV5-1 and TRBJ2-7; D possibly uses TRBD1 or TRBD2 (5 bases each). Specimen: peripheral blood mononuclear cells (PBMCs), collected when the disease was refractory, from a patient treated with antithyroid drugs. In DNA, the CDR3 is TGCGCCAGCAGACTAGGGACCTCGGGCCACGAGCAGTACTTC. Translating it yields CASRLGTSGHEQYF.